A selection of T cell receptor beta chains follows, all from one sample in a study of vaccination and CD4 T cells after COVID-19. These receptors' targets are unknown. One entry per CDR3 protein results from TCRdb running MiXCR on the PCR reads. The sample holds some 15,000 distinct CDR3 sequences, about 39% seen once. Sequencing was performed on CD4+ T cells from blood, cultured in vitro, taken before SARS-CoV-2 vaccination. The receptors stem from a human donor who had recovered from COVID-19. Both conserved end residues are part of each CDR3. The D gene is left open where the match is weak. Clone size appears in some rows only: once, few, many, or a class for an expanded clone.

v_gene: TRBV6-5; j_gene: TRBJ2-1; d_gene: .; abundance: .; CDR3aa: CASSYAYNEQFF; CDR3nt: TGTGCCAGCAGTTACGCGTACAATGAGCAGTTCTTC
v_gene: TRBV19; j_gene: TRBJ1-1; d_gene: TRBD1; abundance: few; CDR3aa: CASSTIRTGMNTEAFF; CDR3nt: TGTGCCAGTAGTACTATCCGGACAGGCATGAACACTGAAGCTTTCTTT
v_gene: TRBV29-1; j_gene: TRBJ2-1; d_gene: .; abundance: .; CDR3aa: CSVATGRVHEQFF; CDR3nt: TGCAGCGTTGCGACTGGACGTGTACATGAGCAGTTCTTC
v_gene: TRBV20-1; j_gene: TRBJ2-7; d_gene: .; abundance: few; CDR3aa: CSAPPDYPIYEQYF; CDR3nt: TGCAGTGCCCCGCCGGACTACCCGATCTACGAGCAGTACTTC
v_gene: TRBV19; j_gene: TRBJ1-2; d_gene: .; abundance: few; CDR3aa: CASSIGRGANYGYTF; CDR3nt: TGTGCCAGTAGTATTGGCCGGGGAGCTAACTATGGCTACACCTTC
v_gene: TRBV3-1; j_gene: TRBJ2-7; d_gene: TRBD2; abundance: .; CDR3aa: CASSRAGGVSYEQYF; CDR3nt: TGTGCCAGCAGCCGAGCGGGAGGCGTCTCCTACGAGCAGTACTTC
v_gene: TRBV20-1; j_gene: TRBJ2-1; d_gene: TRBD1; abundance: few; CDR3aa: CSARRQGARGEQFF; CDR3nt: TGCAGTGCTAGGAGGCAGGGGGCGCGTGGCGAGCAGTTCTTC
v_gene: TRBV5-8; j_gene: TRBJ1-1; d_gene: .; abundance: .; CDR3aa: CASSWTLNTEAFF; CDR3nt: TGTGCCAGCAGCTGGACATTGAACACTGAAGCTTTCTTT
v_gene: TRBV20-1; j_gene: TRBJ2-3; d_gene: .; abundance: .; CDR3aa: CSASTRDTQYF; CDR3nt: TGCAGTGCTAGTACGCGAGATACGCAGTATTTT
v_gene: TRBV27; j_gene: TRBJ2-7; d_gene: .; abundance: .; CDR3aa: CASSRTLIYGSEQYF; CDR3nt: TGTGCCAGCAGTCGTACACTAATTTATGGGTCCGAGCAGTACTTC
v_gene: TRBV6-4; j_gene: TRBJ2-1; d_gene: .; abundance: .; CDR3aa: CASSFEARSEQFF; CDR3nt: TGTGCCAGCAGTTTTGAGGCGCGTAGTGAGCAGTTCTTC
v_gene: TRBV4-2; j_gene: TRBJ2-7; d_gene: .; abundance: .; CDR3aa: CASSQDRGYEQYF; CDR3nt: TGTGCCAGCAGCCAAGATCGAGGCTACGAGCAGTACTTC
v_gene: TRBV6-2/TRBV6-3; j_gene: TRBJ2-5; d_gene: .; abundance: few; CDR3aa: CASSSYQETQYF; CDR3nt: TGTGCCAGCAGTTCCTACCAAGAGACCCAGTACTTC
v_gene: TRBV4-1; j_gene: TRBJ2-5; d_gene: .; abundance: .; CDR3aa: CASSQVPRAEETQYF; CDR3nt: TGCGCCAGCAGCCAAGTCCCCAGGGCAGAAGAGACCCAGTACTTC
v_gene: TRBV6-2/TRBV6-3; j_gene: TRBJ1-5; d_gene: .; abundance: few; CDR3aa: CASSYSSGSNQPQHF; CDR3nt: TGTGCCAGCAGTTACTCGTCGGGGAGCAATCAGCCCCAGCATTTT
v_gene: TRBV6-5; j_gene: TRBJ2-1; d_gene: TRBD1; abundance: .; CDR3aa: CASSYPDRRINNEQFF; CDR3nt: TGTGCCAGCAGTTACCCGGACAGGCGGATCAACAATGAGCAGTTCTTC
v_gene: TRBV7-9; j_gene: TRBJ1-2; d_gene: .; abundance: medium-sized; CDR3aa: CASSSGGGVNYGYTF; CDR3nt: TGTGCCAGCAGTTCAGGAGGGGGAGTGAACTATGGCTACACCTTC
v_gene: TRBV7-9; j_gene: TRBJ1-1; d_gene: TRBD1; abundance: few; CDR3aa: CASSLEGATEAFF; CDR3nt: TGTGCCAGCAGCTTAGAGGGGGCCACTGAAGCTTTCTTT
v_gene: TRBV11-2; j_gene: TRBJ2-5; d_gene: .; abundance: few; CDR3aa: CASSLGRQIETQYF; CDR3nt: TGTGCCAGCAGCTTAGGACGACAGATAGAGACCCAGTACTTC
v_gene: TRBV20-1; j_gene: TRBJ1-2; d_gene: .; abundance: .; CDR3aa: CSARAGFYGYTF; CDR3nt: TGCAGTGCTAGAGCGGGGTTCTATGGCTACACCTTC
v_gene: TRBV10-3; j_gene: TRBJ1-6; d_gene: TRBD1; abundance: .; CDR3aa: CAISADREGSPLHF; CDR3nt: TGTGCCATCAGTGCGGACAGGGAAGGGTCACCCCTCCACTTT
v_gene: TRBV20-1; j_gene: TRBJ2-1; d_gene: .; abundance: .; CDR3aa: CSARGFSYNEQFF; CDR3nt: TGCAGTGCTAGGGGTTTCTCCTACAATGAGCAGTTCTTC
v_gene: TRBV20-1; j_gene: TRBJ2-2; d_gene: TRBD1; abundance: few; CDR3aa: CSAAPGQGSAGELFF; CDR3nt: TGCAGTGCTGCACCGGGACAGGGGTCGGCCGGGGAGCTGTTTTTT
v_gene: TRBV30; j_gene: TRBJ1-5; d_gene: .; abundance: few; CDR3aa: CAWSPAGTINQPQHF; CDR3nt: TGTGCCTGGAGTCCCGCCGGGACAATCAATCAGCCCCAGCATTTT
v_gene: TRBV11-3; j_gene: TRBJ1-6; d_gene: .; abundance: .; CDR3aa: CASTPGAYNSPLHF; CDR3nt: TGTGCCAGCACTCCAGGGGCCTATAATTCACCCCTCCACTTT
v_gene: TRBV15; j_gene: TRBJ1-6; d_gene: .; abundance: medium-sized; CDR3aa: CATSREQNSPLHF; CDR3nt: TGTGCCACCAGCAGGGAACAAAATTCACCCCTCCACTTT
v_gene: TRBV15; j_gene: TRBJ2-2; d_gene: .; abundance: .; CDR3aa: CATSREVTGELFF; CDR3nt: TGTGCCACCAGCAGAGAGGTCACCGGGGAGCTGTTTTTT
v_gene: TRBV20-1; j_gene: TRBJ2-7; d_gene: .; abundance: .; CDR3aa: CSARDSGRPYEQYF; CDR3nt: TGCAGTGCTAGAGATAGCGGTCGACCCTACGAGCAGTACTTC
v_gene: TRBV24-1; j_gene: TRBJ2-2; d_gene: .; abundance: .; CDR3aa: CATRRGNTGELFF; CDR3nt: TGTGCCACCCGCCGTGGGAACACCGGGGAGCTGTTTTTT
v_gene: TRBV20-1; j_gene: TRBJ2-7; d_gene: .; abundance: .; CDR3aa: CSATGTYDYEQYF; CDR3nt: TGCAGTGCTACCGGGACTTACGACTACGAGCAGTACTTC
v_gene: TRBV20-1; j_gene: TRBJ1-1; d_gene: .; abundance: few; CDR3aa: CSASRGRPGWDTEAFF; CDR3nt: TGCAGTGCTAGTAGGGGTCGGCCAGGGTGGGACACTGAAGCTTTCTTT
v_gene: TRBV20-1; j_gene: TRBJ1-6; d_gene: TRBD1; abundance: .; CDR3aa: CSARDYEPGGTPLHF; CDR3nt: TGCAGTGCTAGAGATTACGAACCAGGGGGTACACCCCTCCACTTT
v_gene: TRBV10-3; j_gene: TRBJ2-5; d_gene: TRBD1; abundance: few; CDR3aa: CAISLLGQEETQYF; CDR3nt: TGTGCCATCAGCCTCCTGGGACAGGAGGAGACCCAGTACTTC
v_gene: TRBV27; j_gene: TRBJ1-1; d_gene: .; abundance: .; CDR3aa: CASSTLGTEAFF; CDR3nt: TGTGCCAGCAGCACCCTGGGCACTGAAGCTTTCTTT
v_gene: TRBV19; j_gene: TRBJ2-1; d_gene: TRBD2; abundance: .; CDR3aa: CASSAQRGSYNEQFF; CDR3nt: TGTGCCAGTAGTGCCCAGCGGGGGTCCTACAATGAGCAGTTCTTC
v_gene: TRBV11-3; j_gene: TRBJ1-1; d_gene: .; abundance: medium-sized; CDR3aa: CASSHHRTENTEAFF; CDR3nt: TGTGCCAGCAGCCACCACCGGACGGAGAACACTGAAGCTTTCTTT
v_gene: TRBV20-1; j_gene: TRBJ2-1; d_gene: .; abundance: .; CDR3aa: CSARDASSYNEQFF; CDR3nt: TGCAGTGCTAGAGATGCGTCCTCGTACAATGAGCAGTTCTTC
v_gene: TRBV4-2; j_gene: TRBJ2-7; d_gene: TRBD2; abundance: .; CDR3aa: CASSQDGPLAGGKQYF; CDR3nt: TGTGCCAGCAGCCAAGATGGTCCGCTAGCGGGAGGAAAGCAGTACTTC
v_gene: TRBV28; j_gene: TRBJ2-3; d_gene: TRBD1; abundance: .; CDR3aa: CASSLTGQGQVDTQYF; CDR3nt: TGTGCCAGCAGTCTGACGGGACAGGGGCAGGTAGATACGCAGTATTTT
v_gene: TRBV6-1; j_gene: TRBJ1-2; d_gene: TRBD1; abundance: .; CDR3aa: CASSGQGARYGYTF; CDR3nt: TGTGCCAGCAGTGGACAGGGGGCGCGGTATGGCTACACCTTC
v_gene: TRBV29-1; j_gene: TRBJ1-1; d_gene: .; abundance: .; CDR3aa: CSVVGGPEAFF; CDR3nt: TGCAGCGTTGTAGGAGGGCCTGAAGCTTTCTTT
v_gene: TRBV6-5; j_gene: TRBJ1-6; d_gene: .; abundance: few; CDR3aa: CASSYSRGFGLGNSPLHF; CDR3nt: TGTGCCAGCAGTTACTCGAGAGGGTTCGGGCTCGGTAATTCACCCCTCCACTTT
v_gene: TRBV7-9; j_gene: TRBJ1-6; d_gene: .; abundance: .; CDR3aa: CASSSDREPYNSPLHF; CDR3nt: TGTGCCAGCAGCTCGGACCGGGAACCTTATAATTCACCCCTCCACTTT
v_gene: TRBV20-1; j_gene: TRBJ1-3; d_gene: .; abundance: .; CDR3aa: CSATKNPGPEGTIYF; CDR3nt: TGCAGTGCTACTAAGAATCCGGGGCCCGAGGGCACCATATATTTT
v_gene: TRBV6-5; j_gene: TRBJ1-1; d_gene: .; abundance: medium-sized; CDR3aa: CASSSLSGRAVTEAFF; CDR3nt: TGTGCCAGCAGTTCTCTGTCGGGCAGGGCCGTTACTGAAGCTTTCTTT
v_gene: TRBV15; j_gene: TRBJ2-3; d_gene: .; abundance: few; CDR3aa: CATSRDPADTQYF; CDR3nt: TGTGCCACCAGCAGAGATCCAGCAGATACGCAGTATTTT
v_gene: TRBV28; j_gene: TRBJ1-1; d_gene: .; abundance: .; CDR3aa: CAIAGLNTEAFF; CDR3nt: TGTGCCATAGCCGGATTGAACACTGAAGCTTTCTTT
v_gene: TRBV6-1; j_gene: TRBJ2-1; d_gene: TRBD2; abundance: .; CDR3aa: CASSESTAGGWYNEQFF; CDR3nt: TGTGCCAGCAGTGAAAGCACTGCGGGAGGATGGTACAATGAGCAGTTCTTC
v_gene: TRBV20-1; j_gene: TRBJ1-1; d_gene: TRBD1; abundance: .; CDR3aa: CSAGVTGGLNTEAFF; CDR3nt: TGCAGTGCTGGAGTCACAGGGGGATTAAACACTGAAGCTTTCTTT
v_gene: TRBV11-2; j_gene: TRBJ2-3; d_gene: .; abundance: .; CDR3aa: CASSRSAPSTDTQYF; CDR3nt: TGTGCCAGCAGCCGCTCGGCGCCTAGCACAGATACGCAGTATTTT
v_gene: TRBV19; j_gene: TRBJ2-3; d_gene: TRBD2; abundance: .; CDR3aa: CASRGLAGTLPRADTQYF; CDR3nt: TGTGCCAGTAGGGGACTAGCGGGGACCTTGCCTCGGGCAGATACGCAGTATTTT
v_gene: TRBV7-9; j_gene: TRBJ2-1; d_gene: TRBD2; abundance: .; CDR3aa: CASSRGASGGDYNEQFF; CDR3nt: TGTGCCAGCAGCCGCGGGGCTAGCGGGGGGGATTACAATGAGCAGTTCTTC
v_gene: TRBV2; j_gene: TRBJ2-5; d_gene: TRBD1; abundance: few; CDR3aa: CASSAGTGGAETQYF; CDR3nt: TGTGCCAGCAGTGCCGGGACAGGGGGTGCAGAGACCCAGTACTTC
v_gene: TRBV29-1; j_gene: TRBJ2-3; d_gene: .; abundance: .; CDR3aa: CSVEDRVKGPDTQYF; CDR3nt: TGCAGCGTTGAAGATAGAGTGAAGGGGCCAGATACGCAGTATTTT
v_gene: TRBV7-2; j_gene: TRBJ2-7; d_gene: .; abundance: few; CDR3aa: CASSPGRSKYEQYF; CDR3nt: TGTGCCAGCAGCCCAGGACGAAGTAAATACGAGCAGTACTTC